These T cell receptor beta chains were read from a single sample in a study of identical twins. TCRdb ran MiXCR on the 5' RACE reads and lists one entry per CDR3 protein. The sample carries roughly 150,000 distinct CDR3 sequences, 3% to 4% recorded once. The specimen sequenced was memory T cells sorted from blood. The receptors were gathered from a man aged 18 to 29 in good health. Each CDR3 is given with its conserved first and last residue. The D gene is left open where the match is weak. A row's size may be missing; if present it is once, few, many or a size class.

CDR3aa | CDR3nt | j_gene | abundance | v_gene | d_gene
CASSVGNTEAFF | TGTGCCAGCAGTGTGGGGAACACTGAAGCTTTCTTT | TRBJ1-1 | many | TRBV2 | .
CSASTMGGARNTEAFF | TGCAGCGCCTCAACAATGGGGGGGGCGCGGAACACTGAAGCTTTCTTT | TRBJ1-1 | many | TRBV29-1 | .
CASRRDLYNEQFF | TGCGCCAGCAGACGGGACTTGTACAATGAGCAGTTCTTC | TRBJ2-1 | many | TRBV5-1 | .
CAWQPGQRYNEQFF | TGTGCCTGGCAACCGGGACAGAGATACAATGAGCAGTTCTTC | TRBJ2-1 | many | TRBV30 | TRBD1
CATSATDGQETQYF | TGTGCCACCAGTGCCACGGACGGCCAAGAGACCCAGTACTTC | TRBJ2-5 | . | TRBV24-1 | .
CASSLSKVAGELFF | TGCGCCAGCAGCTTATCTAAAGTAGCCGGGGAGCTGTTTTTT | TRBJ2-2 | many | TRBV5-1 | .
CASSYGRPSYNEQFF | TGTGCCAGCAGTTACGGCAGGCCTTCCTACAATGAGCAGTTCTTC | TRBJ2-1 | . | TRBV6-2/TRBV6-3 | .
CASISQGLAGVLKDNEQFF | TGTGCCAGCATCAGCCAGGGACTAGCGGGAGTCTTGAAGGACAATGAGCAGTTCTTC | TRBJ2-1 | many | TRBV6-2/TRBV6-3 | TRBD2
CSAPRMQGPETQYF | TGCAGTGCCCCTCGTATGCAGGGGCCAGAGACCCAGTACTTC | TRBJ2-5 | many | TRBV20-1 | .
CASSEALRGRKTQYF | TGTGCCAGCAGTGAAGCGCTTAGAGGGAGGAAGACCCAGTACTTC | TRBJ2-5 | many | TRBV6-1 | .
CASSLEGQGAYNEQFF | TGTGCCAGCAGCTTGGAGGGACAGGGGGCTTACAATGAGCAGTTCTTC | TRBJ2-1 | many | TRBV7-9 | TRBD1
CASSLDSSRGIQYF | TGTGCCAGCAGCTTGGACAGTTCGAGAGGCATTCAGTACTTC | TRBJ2-4 | many | TRBV5-6 | .
CATSRVTRQQFF | TGTGCCACCAGCAGAGTCACCAGGCAGCAGTTCTTC | TRBJ2-1 | many | TRBV15 | .
CASSLIGTDQETQYF | TGTGCCAGCAGCTTGATCGGGACTGACCAAGAGACCCAGTACTTC | TRBJ2-5 | . | TRBV7-9 | .
CASRLQGQENIQYF | TGTGCAAGTCGCTTACAGGGACAGGAAAACATTCAGTACTTC | TRBJ2-4 | many | TRBV12-2 | .
CATEDSRGLADTQYF | TGTGCCACCGAAGATTCGAGGGGGCTCGCAGATACGCAGTATTTT | TRBJ2-3 | . | TRBV24-1 | TRBD1
CASSLLQVSYNEQFF | TGTGCCAGCAGCTTACTACAGGTCTCCTACAATGAGCAGTTCTTC | TRBJ2-1 | many | TRBV11-1 | .
CASSYSSTSPLHF | TGTGCCAGCAGTTACTCGAGCACCTCACCCCTCCACTTT | TRBJ1-6 | many | TRBV6-5 | .
CAWSPGQGGYGYTF | TGTGCCTGGTCACCGGGACAGGGTGGCTATGGCTACACCTTC | TRBJ1-2 | . | TRBV30 | TRBD1
CSARANSFDEQYF | TGCAGTGCTAGAGCCAACAGCTTCGACGAGCAGTACTTC | TRBJ2-7 | many | TRBV20-1 | .
CASSFSGPSGRSEQYF | TGTGCCAGCAGTTTTTCGGGGCCTAGCGGGAGAAGCGAGCAGTACTTC | TRBJ2-7 | few | TRBV28 | TRBD2
CSATDRSKGFEQYF | TGCAGCGCAACTGACAGGAGTAAAGGTTTCGAGCAGTACTTC | TRBJ2-7 | many | TRBV29-1 | .
CASSLGSGGLQETQYF | TGTGCCAGCAGCTTAGGGTCAGGGGGCCTCCAAGAGACCCAGTACTTC | TRBJ2-5 | many | TRBV7-7 | TRBD1
CASSLSSGETQYF | TGTGCCAGCAGTTTAAGTAGCGGTGAGACCCAGTACTTC | TRBJ2-5 | many | TRBV12-3/TRBV12-4 | .
CASSQKGRANSGANVLTF | TGTGCCAGCAGCCAAAAGGGGAGAGCGAACTCTGGGGCCAACGTCCTGACTTTC | TRBJ2-6 | few | TRBV3-1 | .
CASSLRRVGTNSPLHF | TGTGCCAGCAGCTTACGACGGGTAGGAACCAATTCACCCCTCCACTTT | TRBJ1-6 | many | TRBV7-2 | .
CSAARGGEQYF | TGCTCCGCAGCCAGGGGTGGCGAGCAGTACTTC | TRBJ2-7 | many | TRBV20-1 | .
CASSLQQGPQETQYF | TGCGCCAGCAGCTTGCAGCAGGGGCCACAAGAGACCCAGTACTTC | TRBJ2-5 | many | TRBV5-1 | .
CASSFRSGSYNEQFF | TGTGCCAGCAGCTTCCGTAGCGGGAGCTACAATGAGCAGTTCTTC | TRBJ2-1 | many | TRBV5-5 | TRBD2
CASSQQAGAQTYNEQFF | TGTGCCAGCAGCCAGCAAGCGGGGGCCCAGACCTACAATGAGCAGTTCTTC | TRBJ2-1 | many | TRBV6-1 | TRBD2
CASSNRDRDYTEAFF | TGTGCCAGCTCAAACCGGGACAGGGACTACACTGAAGCTTTCTTT | TRBJ1-1 | many | TRBV18 | TRBD1